Listed below are T cell receptor beta chains from one sample, sequenced in a study of CD8 T cells in Susac syndrome. One entry per CDR3 protein, called by TCRdb with MiXCR from the immunoSEQ multiplex PCR reads. This sample carries some 130,000 distinct CDR3 sequences, roughly 94% of them seen once, and the ten largest clones take approximately 0.18%. Sequencing input: CD8+ T cells from PBMCs. These TCRs come from a human donor with Susac syndrome. CDR3s include the opening cysteine and the closing phenylalanine or tryptophan. The D gene is left open where the match is weak. Clone size is shown for a subset of rows, as once, few, many or a class of expanded clone.

>NA|TRBV5-1|TRBJ2-7|NA
TGCGCCAGCAGCTCAGGGGAGGGAAGCGACGAGCAGTACTTC
CASSSGEGSDEQYF
>NA|TRBV30|TRBJ2-4|TRBD2
TGTGCCTGGAGTGTACGTTGGACTAGCGGGGTCAAAAACATTCAGTACTTC
CAWSVRWTSGVKNIQYF
>NA|TRBV4-1|TRBJ2-3|NA
TGCGCCAGCAGCCAAGTAATATACTTCTTCCCTGGGGATACGCAGTATTTT
CASSQVIYFFPGDTQYF
>NA|TRBV28|TRBJ2-7|NA
TGTGCCAGCAGACCGACCCTCACCATCTACGAGCAGTACTTC
CASRPTLTIYEQYF
>few|TRBV5-1|TRBJ1-4|NA
TGCGCCAGCCGGCACGGGAATGAAAAACTGTTTTTT
CASRHGNEKLFF
>NA|TRBV27|TRBJ1-1|NA
TGTGCCAGCAGTTTAATCCCGGGACCGAACACTGAAGCTTTCTTT
CASSLIPGPNTEAFF
>NA|TRBV29-1|TRBJ2-1|TRBD2
TGCAGCGTTGAAGAGGGTGGGAGGGCCCTCGATGAGCAGTTCTTC
CSVEEGGRALDEQFF
>NA|TRBV3-1|TRBJ2-2|NA
TGTGCCGTCCGGGAACCGAACACCGGGGAGCTGTTTTTT
CAVREPNTGELFF
>NA|TRBV7-8|TRBJ2-1|TRBD1
TGTGCCAGCAGCTATACTCCGGCGGGACAGGGCCTTTACAATGAGCAGTTCTTC
CASSYTPAGQGLYNEQFF
>once|TRBV5-6|TRBJ2-6|NA
TGTGCCAGCAGCTTGGACTGGCAGGGGAGCTCTGGGGCCAACGTCCTGACTTTC
CASSLDWQGSSGANVLTF
>NA|TRBV14|TRBJ2-1|NA
TGTGCCAGCAGCCAAGATCATCGGAATGAGCAGTTCTTC
CASSQDHRNEQFF
>NA|TRBV6-5|TRBJ2-1|TRBD2
TGTGCCAGCTTGACTCGACTAGCGGGAGGGGACAATGAGCAGTTCTTC
CASLTRLAGGDNEQFF
>NA|TRBV4-1|TRBJ2-3|NA
TGCGCCAGCAGCCGGACTTTGGAGACAGATACGCAGTATTTT
CASSRTLETDTQYF
>NA|TRBV12-3/TRBV12-4|TRBJ2-2|TRBD2
TGTGCCAGCAGCCCAGGACTAGCGGGAGTTTGGGACACCGGGGAGCTGTTTTTT
CASSPGLAGVWDTGELFF
>NA|TRBV5-1|TRBJ1-1|NA
TGCGCCAGCAGCTTGGTCGGGTTGGGCAGCTTGGTGGTGACTGAAGCTTTCTTT
CASSLVGLGSLVVTEAFF
>NA|TRBV3-1|TRBJ2-7|NA
TGTGCCAGCAGCCAGATCAGGGCCGTCTCCTACGAGCAGTACTTC
CASSQIRAVSYEQYF
>NA|TRBV7-6|TRBJ2-3|TRBD1
TGTGCCAGCAGCCCGACAGGGGCAGATACGCAGTATTTT
CASSPTGADTQYF
>NA|TRBV12-3/TRBV12-4|TRBJ2-3|NA
TGTGCCAGCAGTTTTCGGGCTTCCGGGACTTGGGACACAGATACGCAGTATTTT
CASSFRASGTWDTDTQYF
>NA|TRBV30|TRBJ2-7|NA
TGTGCCTGGGAAGGACCACTCTACGAGCAGTACTTC
CAWEGPLYEQYF
>NA|TRBV28|TRBJ2-7|TRBD1
TGTGCCAGCAGTTTCGGGACAGATACCTACGAGCAGTACTTC
CASSFGTDTYEQYF
>NA|TRBV5-4|TRBJ2-7|TRBD2
TGTGCCAGCAGCGGGGGACTAGCGGGAGGCCTCGAGCAGTACTTC
CASSGGLAGGLEQYF
>once|TRBV6-2/TRBV6-3|TRBJ1-4|NA
TGTGCCAGCAGTTACGCGAGTGAAAAACTGTTTTTT
CASSYASEKLFF
>NA|TRBV12-3/TRBV12-4|TRBJ2-2|TRBD1
TGTGCCAGCAGTGACAGGGGCGAGTGGACCGGGGAGCTGTTTTTT
CASSDRGEWTGELFF
>NA|TRBV29-1|TRBJ2-3|NA
TGCAGCGTTGTGTTAGCAGTAGCTAGCACAGATACGCAGTATTTT
CSVVLAVASTDTQYF
>NA|TRBV9|TRBJ2-1|NA
TGTGCCAGCAGCGTAGATCTGGGGGTGGCCTACAATGAGCAGTTCTTC
CASSVDLGVAYNEQFF